This entry features one T cell receptor beta chain sequence. Its antigen remains unidentified. The data are from a study of cytomegalovirus exposure and HLA in healthy donors. This CDR3 region has 15 residues. The V and J ends lost 5 bases and 7 bases, in that order; junction bases with no gene match: 11. Germline values: CDR1 MNHEY, CDR2 SVGAGI. Primers included in the PCR were 60 Vbeta and 13 Jbeta primers. Profiled with immunoSEQ multiplex PCR; TCRdb holds only in-frame clones, not every one. The data hold fewer than 250,000 clones, with over 80% observed a single time. Study findings and constraints: In vitro experiments confirmed that three CMV-associated chains were specific for CMV antigens.

This sequence was found in a boy aged 2 to 9 in good health and CMV-seronegative. The chain joins TRBV6-5 to TRBJ2-7, with TRBD2 matching over 10 bases. The source material was PBMCs. In nucleotides, the CDR3 is TGTGCCAGCAGTGGATCTAGCGGGGGCTCGCGAGAGCAGTACTTC. This encodes CASSGSSGGSREQYF.